This TCR beta chain comes out of a study of T cells after posttransplantation cyclophosphamide. General study findings and limits: Later post-transplant blood repertoires were often dominated by donor CD8+ memory clones. TRB overlap between skin or GI tissue T cells and blood was limited. TRB clonality was highly associated with recipient CMV seropositivity and reactivation.

The related graft donor's blood sample was taken on the day of bone marrow donation. The repertoire was sequenced with immunoSEQ multiplex PCR; TCRdb's copy has only in-frame clones and lacks some. This sample comprises fewer than 40,000 clones, none seen once only. This clone showed up just a few times. What it binds is unknown. Material: PBMCs. The origin of this receptor is a woman under 40 in good health and a related stem cell transplant donor.

The DNA of the CDR3 is TGTGCCAGCAGCTCCCCGGGACAGGGGACGGAGACCCAGTACTTC. This codes for CASSSPGQGTETQYF. The chain is built from TRBV6-5 and TRBJ2-5, with 10 nucleotides matching TRBD1. CDR3 size: 15 residues. CDR1 MNHEY and CDR2 SVGAGI come from the germline V gene. Unmatched junction bases numbered 9, after V lost 6 bases and J lost 5 bases.